This passage covers 30 T cell receptor beta chains from one sample sequenced in a study of OX40 agonist ivuxolimab in advanced cancers. Some clones are missing from TCRdb's copy, which holds only in-frame ones; the method was immunoSEQ multiplex PCR. The sample shows about 100,000 clones, 91% of them seen only once. The source was CD4+ or CD8+ T cells sorted from blood, collected in a trial of the OX40 agonist ivuxolimab. The source of these receptors is an adult with an advanced solid tumor such as melanoma, head and neck, liver or kidney cancer.

The chain couples TRBV11-2 to TRBJ2-4, with D possibly TRBD1 on 5 matching bases. This CDR3 is 17 amino acids long. Trimming removed 2 bases from V and 0 bases from J, with 14 bases in between. CDR1 SGHAT and CDR2 FQNNGV come from the germline V gene. The CDR3 spells CASSLQQGKLAKNIQYF. The CDR3 DNA reads TGTGCCAGCAGCTTACAGCAGGGCAAGCTAGCCAAAAACATTCAGTACTTC.

This sequence joins TRBV7-2 and TRBJ2-7; the D is unclear. Trimming left V 5 bases short and J 5 bases short, with 22 bases between. This CDR3 is built from 16 residues. Looked up from germline, CDR1 is SGHTA and CDR2 is FQGNSA. The CDR3 nucleotides read TGTGCCAGCAGCGCTGGGGTCGGACGGATAGGCGACGAGCAGTACTTC. It is translated as CASSAGVGRIGDEQYF.

The chain combines TRBV14 with TRBJ2-7; D is perhaps TRBD1 (5 bases). Germline CDR1 reads SGHDN; CDR2 reads FVKESK. Trimming cost V 0 bases and J 3 bases, with 6 bases left between them. The CDR3 totals 13 residues. In DNA, the CDR3 is TGTGCCAGCAGCCAAGAGGACATCTACGAGCAGTACTTC. Protein sequence: CASSQEDIYEQYF.

The rearrangement links TRBV7-8 to TRBJ2-7, with TRBD1 identical over 9 bases. The length of the CDR3 is 14 residues. Looked up from germline, CDR1 is SGHVS and CDR2 is FQNEAQ. V was pared by 2 bases and J by 4 bases, with 3 bases of the junction left unmatched. The CDR3, as DNA: TGTGCCAGCAGCTTAAGGGACAGGGCTTACGAGCAGTACTTC. Amino acids: CASSLRDRAYEQYF.

The chain combines TRBV9 with TRBJ1-4, with D tentatively TRBD1 (6 bases). V dropped 0 bases and J dropped 6 bases, with 12 bases sitting between them. Germline loops: CDR1 SGDLS, CDR2 YYNGEE. CDR3 length equals 15 residues. CDR3 bases: TGTGCCAGCAGCGTAGGAACAGGGTTGGATGAAAAACTGTTTTTT. Residues: CASSVGTGLDEKLFF.

The chain joins TRBV2 to TRBJ1-5, with 7 bases aligning to TRBD1. The CDR3 runs to 15 residues. J was trimmed by 6 bases and V by 6 bases; bases with no gene match: 11. Germline CDR1 and CDR2: SNHLY and FYNNEI. The CDR3 is CASRVQGGLSQPQHF. CDR3 nucleotides: TGTGCCAGCAGAGTGCAGGGGGGTCTGAGTCAGCCCCAGCATTTT.

The chain has TRBV6-1 and TRBJ1-3, with D maybe TRBD1 (6 bases). Deletions cut 4 bases from V and 4 bases from J, with 14 bases between. The CDR3 contains 15 residues. Germline V gene lookup returns CDR1 MNHNS and CDR2 SASEGT. The CDR3 sequence: CASSVPGVGGNTIYF. For the CDR3, the DNA is TGTGCCAGCAGTGTCCCAGGGGTCGGCGGAAACACCATATATTTT.

This chain links TRBV4-1 with TRBJ2-5; 8 bases match TRBD2. Looked up from germline, CDR1 is MGHRA and CDR2 is YSYEKL. The trim removed 5 bases at V and 3 bases at J, leaving 8 bases unmatched. The length of the CDR3 is 15 residues. CDR3 coding DNA: TGCGCCAGCAGCTTCGGGGAGCGGGGGAAAGAGACCCAGTACTTC. Its protein product is CASSFGERGKETQYF.

The gene calls are TRBV29-1 and TRBJ2-5; TRBD1 is a possible D gene (5 bases). Germline CDR1 SQVTM, CDR2 ANQGSEA. The CDR3 covers 12 residues. V gave up 5 bases and J gave up 5 bases, with 12 bases separating them. In nucleotides, the CDR3 is TGCAGCGTTCGGCAGGGCTCCGAGACCCAGTACTTC. Its translation is CSVRQGSETQYF.

This chain joins TRBV18 and TRBJ2-5, with 7 bases lining up with TRBD2. The CDR3 sequence is 16 residues long. J gave up 7 bases and V 3 bases, and 14 bases lay outside the gene matches. CDR1 and CDR2 (germline): KGHSH, LQKENI. The CDR3 nucleotides are TGTGCCAGCTCACCCATCCAGGGAGGGACCGGAGGGACCCAGTACTTC. Translated: CASSPIQGGTGGTQYF.

This chain links TRBV28 with TRBJ1-2; D not certain. With 9 bases removed from V and 4 bases from J, the gap between germline ends came to 12 bases. This CDR3 is 12 amino acids long. Per germline, CDR1 MDHEN and CDR2 SYDVKM. CDR3 amino acids: CASLGMGYGYTF. CDR3 sequence (DNA): TGTGCCAGTCTGGGTATGGGCTATGGCTACACCTTC.

The CDR3 reads CSAWSAGTQYF. In DNA, the CDR3 is TGCAGTGCCTGGAGCGCCGGGACCCAGTACTTC. This rearrangement joins TRBV20-1 to TRBJ2-5; no firm D call. The V and J ends lost 6 bases and 7 bases respectively, with 12 bases between them. The CDR3 has 11 residues. In germline, CDR1 is DFQATT, CDR2 SNEGSKA (reference sequence).

The chain carries TRBV5-1 and TRBJ2-4; D gene uncertain. The CDR3 contains 13 residues. Germline values: CDR1 SGHRS, CDR2 YFSETQ. The V gene lost 4 bases and the J gene lost 7 bases, with 12 bases spanning the gap. As DNA, the CDR3 is TGCGCCAGCAGCGGTCTAGACCTCAACATTCAGTACTTC. This translates into CASSGLDLNIQYF.

The chain is built from TRBV5-8 and TRBJ2-4, with D possibly being TRBD2 (7 bases). Germline CDR1 reads SGHTS; CDR2 reads YDEGEE. The V gene lost 3 bases and the J gene lost 5 bases, with 12 bases spanning the gap. The CDR3 spans 14 residues. CDR3 bases: TGTGCCAGCAGCTCACAGGGAGGGGAAAACATTCAGTACTTC. Encoded protein: CASSSQGGENIQYF.

The chain links TRBV6-5 to TRBJ2-5; D remains ambiguous. The V gene lost 7 bases and the J gene lost 2 bases, with 11 bases spanning the gap. The CDR3 is 13 amino acids. Germline CDR1 and CDR2: MNHEY and SVGAGI. CDR3: CASTRDAQETQYF. DNA of the CDR3: TGTGCCAGCACCCGCGATGCGCAAGAGACCCAGTACTTC.

CDR3 in DNA: TGTGCCAGCAGCGTAGCGGGAGGTTCCTACGAGCAGTACTTC. Protein: CASSVAGGSYEQYF. V is TRBV28 and J is TRBJ2-7, with 10 bases fitting TRBD2. This CDR3 comprises 14 residues. From germline, CDR1 is MDHEN and CDR2 SYDVKM. With V trimmed by 6 bases and J by 1 base, 3 bases remained unmatched.

The genes are TRBV6-1 and TRBJ2-7; TRBD1 matches at 8 bases. The germline gives CDR1 MNHNS, CDR2 SASEGT. The CDR3 covers 14 residues. V lost 8 bases and J lost 0; bases outside the gene matches: 6. The CDR3 DNA is TGTGCCAGCGAGACCGGGACAGGCTCCTACGAGCAGTACTTC. It yields the protein CASETGTGSYEQYF.

The CDR3 reads CASSAQGGNTEAFF. CDR3 nucleotides: TGTGCCAGCAGCGCACAGGGGGGGAACACTGAAGCTTTCTTT. The rearrangement uses TRBV7-3 and TRBJ1-1; 8 positions agree with TRBD1. This CDR3 comprises 14 residues. J lost 1 base, V lost 5 bases, and 3 bases had no gene match. CDR1 and CDR2 from the germline V gene are SGHTA and FQGTGA. Full variable domain (rest looked up from reference TRBV7-3 and TRBJ1-1): GAGVSQTPSNKVTEKGKYVELRCDPISGHTALYWYRQSLGQGPEFLIYFQGTGAADDSGLPNDRFFAVRPEGSVSTLKIQRTERGDSAVYLCASSAQGGNTEAFFGQGTRLTVV.

The chain links TRBV5-1 to TRBJ2-3, with D perhaps matching TRBD2 (5 bases). The ends were cut back, 2 bases at V and 0 bases at J, with 16 bases in the middle. The germline V gene encodes CDR1 SGHRS and CDR2 YFSETQ. CDR3 length equals 17 residues. The CDR3 DNA sequence: TGCGCCAGCAGCTTAGTCTTCGCTAGCCCTAGCACAGATACGCAGTATTTT. It encodes CASSLVFASPSTDTQYF. Full variable domain (outside the CDR3, taken from reference TRBV5-1 and TRBJ2-3): KAGVTQTPRYLIKTRGQQVTLSCSPISGHRSVSWYQQTPGQGLQFLFEYFSETQRNKGNFPGRFSGRQFSNSRSEMNVSTLELGDSALYLCASSLVFASPSTDTQYFGPGTRLTVL.

V is TRBV15 and J is TRBJ2-5; 9 bases align to TRBD1. Trimming removed 0 bases from V and 7 bases from J; junction bases left unmatched: 6. Germline V CDR1 and CDR2: LNHNV, YYDKDF (reference sequence). This CDR3 comprises 15 residues. The CDR3 nucleotides are TGTGCCACCAGCAGAGAGGGGACAGGGTCGGGGACCCAGTACTTC. Its translation is CATSREGTGSGTQYF.

V usage is TRBV6-5 and J usage is TRBJ2-4; 9 bases match TRBD2. This CDR3 contains 15 residues. From germline, CDR1 is MNHEY and CDR2 SVGAGI. V lost 2 bases and J lost 7; bases outside the gene matches: 6. The CDR3 loop reads CASSYASGVGNIQYF. The DNA for the CDR3 is TGTGCCAGCAGTTACGCTAGCGGGGTGGGGAACATTCAGTACTTC.

This chain links TRBV5-4 with TRBJ2-7; 8 bases align to TRBD2. This CDR3 is 14 amino acids long. Germline V gene sequence: CDR1 SGHNT, CDR2 YYREEE (reference sequence). The V and J ends lost 9 bases and 7 bases, in that order; junction bases with no gene match: 15. CDR3 region: CAMKVAGGPGEQYF. CDR3 sequence (DNA): TGTGCCATGAAAGTGGCGGGAGGACCGGGGGAGCAGTACTTC.

The chain couples TRBV6-5 to TRBJ2-7; 14 nucleotides agree with TRBD2. This CDR3 contains 16 residues. Germline V gene data show CDR1 as MNHEY and CDR2 as SVGAGI. V was pared by 2 bases and J by 5 bases, with 5 bases of the junction left unmatched. DNA for the CDR3: TGTGCCAGCAGTTACCCCGGACTAGCGGGAGGCAACGAGCAGTACTTC. Protein product: CASSYPGLAGGNEQYF.

V gene TRBV28 combines with J gene TRBJ1-2; 8 bases map to TRBD1. The CDR3 extends over 15 amino acids. The germline V gene encodes CDR1 MDHEN and CDR2 SYDVKM. With V trimmed by 1 base and J by 3 bases, 4 bases remained unmatched. The CDR3 bases are TGTGCCAGCAGTTTATCTCCAGGGGGCGACTATGGCTACACCTTC. The encoded protein is CASSLSPGGDYGYTF.

The chain employs TRBV5-1 and TRBJ1-2; no reliable D call. V was cut by 0 bases and J by 4 bases, with 4 bases left in between. CDR3 length equals 12 residues. Germline V gene sequence: CDR1 SGHRS, CDR2 YFSETQ. The CDR3 region is CASSLDGYGYTF. The CDR3 bases are TGCGCCAGCAGCTTGGACGGCTATGGCTACACCTTC. Looking up the rest from reference TRBV5-1 and TRBJ1-2 gives the full variable domain: KAGVTQTPRYLIKTRGQQVTLSCSPISGHRSVSWYQQTPGQGLQFLFEYFSETQRNKGNFPGRFSGRQFSNSRSEMNVSTLELGDSALYLCASSLDGYGYTFGSGTRLTVV.

This clone was picked up one time. The chain couples TRBV28 to TRBJ2-1; 8 nucleotides align to TRBD2. This CDR3 is 14 amino acids long. CDR1 MDHEN and CDR2 SYDVKM come from the germline V gene. Losses at the gene ends were 5 bases for V and 0 bases for J; bases not matched to a gene: 0. This CDR3 reads CASSRGGSYNEQFF. The CDR3 DNA sequence: TGTGCCAGCAGTCGGGGGGGCTCCTACAATGAGCAGTTCTTC.

The chain joins TRBV6-5 to TRBJ2-7; D not resolved. This CDR3 region has 14 residues. V shed 6 bases and J shed 0 bases, with 12 bases lying between them. Germline V CDR1 and CDR2: MNHEY, SVGAGI. For the CDR3, the DNA is TGTGCCAGCAGAGCACGAGTCGCCTCCTACGAGCAGTACTTC. This encodes CASRARVASYEQYF.

CDR3 coding DNA: TGTGCCAGCAGTCTAAGCGCTCAGGGAGGCACTGAAGCTTTCTTT. Encoded protein: CASSLSAQGGTEAFF. The chain combines TRBV2 with TRBJ1-1, with D possibly TRBD1 on 5 matching bases. Germline CDR1 reads SNHLY; CDR2 reads FYNNEI. The CDR3 sequence is 15 residues long. V lost 5 bases to trimming and J lost 4 bases, with 17 bases between them.

V is TRBV7-2 and J is TRBJ2-3; TRBD1 agrees at 9 bases. The V gene's germline CDR1 is SGHTA and CDR2 FQGNSA. This CDR3 is built from 15 residues. The J segment lost 3 bases and the V segment lost 4 bases, leaving 5 bases of the junction unmatched. The CDR3 is CASSSPDRGTDTQYF. In DNA, the CDR3 is TGTGCCAGCAGCTCGCCGGACAGGGGTACAGATACGCAGTATTTT.

CDR3 bases: TGTGCCAGCAGCTTAGGAGCTAGCGGCTCCTACAATGAGCAGTTCTTC. It codes for CASSLGASGSYNEQFF. The genes are TRBV7-2 and TRBJ2-1; 7 bases fit TRBD2. V lost 1 base, J lost 0 bases, and 3 bases stayed unmatched. Per the germline V gene, CDR1 is SGHTA and CDR2 is FQGNSA. The CDR3 sequence is 16 residues long.